Detailed here is one TCR beta chain. This sample was taken from a study of blood T cell repertoires in COVID-19. For the study at large: The samples span acute and convalescent COVID-19 from the United States, Italy and Spain. PBMCs, B-cell-depleted T cells, or T cells provided the cDNA or gDNA that made up the material.

Profiled with immunoSEQ multiplex PCR; TCRdb holds only in-frame clones, not every one. Among about 430,000 clones, more than 70% were seen once, and the ten largest hold approximately 1.3%. Germline V lookup: CDR1 SEHNR, CDR2 FQNEAQ (reference sequence). This CDR3 comprises 16 residues. With 1 base clipped from V and 8 bases from J, the junction kept 10 bases outside the gene matches. The source of this sequence is a woman between 18 and 30 years old who had been exposed to COVID-19. Sequencing used PBMCs or T cells enriched from blood (not recorded which). This rearrangement joins TRBV7-9 to TRBJ1-2; 10 bases agree with TRBD1. The CDR3: CASSLGAGTGVRGYTF. DNA of the CDR3: TGTGCCAGCAGCTTAGGAGCCGGGACAGGGGTACGAGGCTACACCTTC. The entire variable domain, with the rest obtained from reference TRBV7-9 and TRBJ1-2, is as follows: DTGVSQNPRHKITKRGQNVTFRCDPISEHNRLYWYRQTLGQGPEFLTYFQNEAQLEKSRLLSDRFSAERPKGSFSTLEIQRTEQGDSAMYLCASSLGAGTGVRGYTFGSGTRLTVV.